This TCR beta chain appears in the sequencing data of a study of T cell clonotyping in hematopoietic cell transplantation. Study-level results: After transplant, recipient diversity fell while pathologically expanded clonotypes grew through day 180.

Concerning this clone itself: What it binds is unknown.

Profiling relied on immunoSEQ multiplex PCR, and the TCRdb table lists in-frame clones only, not all of them. This table has about 69,000 clones, roughly 94% appearing once. The sequencing sample was made of peripheral blood mononuclear cells. This receptor was taken from a man in his fifties or sixties in good health. Some clones in this sample may be carry-over from other donors' samples.

This chain's CDR3 is CAGGSYNEQFF. In nucleotides, the CDR3 is TGTGCGGGGGGATCCTACAATGAGCAGTTCTTC. The chain employs TRBV7-9 and TRBJ2-1; tentatively, D is TRBD2 (6 bases). The V gene's germline CDR1 is SEHNR and CDR2 FQNEAQ (reference sequence). The CDR3 length is 11 residues.